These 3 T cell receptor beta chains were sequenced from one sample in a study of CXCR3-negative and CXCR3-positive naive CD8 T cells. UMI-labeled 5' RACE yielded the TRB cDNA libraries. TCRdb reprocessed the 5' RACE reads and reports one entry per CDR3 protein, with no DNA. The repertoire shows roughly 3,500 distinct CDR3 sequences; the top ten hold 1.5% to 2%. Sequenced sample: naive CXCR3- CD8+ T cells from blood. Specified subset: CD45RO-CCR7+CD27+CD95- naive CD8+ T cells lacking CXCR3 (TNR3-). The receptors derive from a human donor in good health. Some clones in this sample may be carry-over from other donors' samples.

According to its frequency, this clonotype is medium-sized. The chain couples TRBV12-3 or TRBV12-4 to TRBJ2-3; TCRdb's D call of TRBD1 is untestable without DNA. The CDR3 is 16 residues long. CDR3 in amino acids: CASRPGGGGITDTQYF.

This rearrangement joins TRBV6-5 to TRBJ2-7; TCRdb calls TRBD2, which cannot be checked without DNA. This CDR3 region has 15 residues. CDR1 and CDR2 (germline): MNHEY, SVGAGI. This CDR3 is CASSYSRTNSYEQYF.

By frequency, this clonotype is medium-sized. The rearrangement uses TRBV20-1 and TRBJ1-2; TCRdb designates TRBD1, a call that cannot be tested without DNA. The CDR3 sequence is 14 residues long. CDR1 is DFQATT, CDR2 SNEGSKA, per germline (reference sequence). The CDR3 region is CSARVGRDDYGYTF.